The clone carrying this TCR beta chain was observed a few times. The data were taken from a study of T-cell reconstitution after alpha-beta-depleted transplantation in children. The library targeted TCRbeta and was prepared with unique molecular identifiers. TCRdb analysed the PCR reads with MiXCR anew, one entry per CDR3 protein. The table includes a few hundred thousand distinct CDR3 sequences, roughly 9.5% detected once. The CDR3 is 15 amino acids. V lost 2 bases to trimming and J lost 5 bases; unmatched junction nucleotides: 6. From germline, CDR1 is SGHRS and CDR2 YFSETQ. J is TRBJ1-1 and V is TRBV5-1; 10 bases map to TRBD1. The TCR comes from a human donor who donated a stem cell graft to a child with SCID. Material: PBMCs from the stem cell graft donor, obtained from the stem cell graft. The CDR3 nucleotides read TGCGCCAGCAGCTTCGGGACAGGGGATAATACTGAAGCTTTCTTT. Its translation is CASSFGTGDNTEAFF. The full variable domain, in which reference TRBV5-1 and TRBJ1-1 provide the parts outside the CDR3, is KAGVTQTPRYLIKTRGQQVTLSCSPISGHRSVSWYQQTPGQGLQFLFEYFSETQRNKGNFPGRFSGRQFSNSRSEMNVSTLELGDSALYLCASSFGTGDNTEAFFGQGTRLTVV.